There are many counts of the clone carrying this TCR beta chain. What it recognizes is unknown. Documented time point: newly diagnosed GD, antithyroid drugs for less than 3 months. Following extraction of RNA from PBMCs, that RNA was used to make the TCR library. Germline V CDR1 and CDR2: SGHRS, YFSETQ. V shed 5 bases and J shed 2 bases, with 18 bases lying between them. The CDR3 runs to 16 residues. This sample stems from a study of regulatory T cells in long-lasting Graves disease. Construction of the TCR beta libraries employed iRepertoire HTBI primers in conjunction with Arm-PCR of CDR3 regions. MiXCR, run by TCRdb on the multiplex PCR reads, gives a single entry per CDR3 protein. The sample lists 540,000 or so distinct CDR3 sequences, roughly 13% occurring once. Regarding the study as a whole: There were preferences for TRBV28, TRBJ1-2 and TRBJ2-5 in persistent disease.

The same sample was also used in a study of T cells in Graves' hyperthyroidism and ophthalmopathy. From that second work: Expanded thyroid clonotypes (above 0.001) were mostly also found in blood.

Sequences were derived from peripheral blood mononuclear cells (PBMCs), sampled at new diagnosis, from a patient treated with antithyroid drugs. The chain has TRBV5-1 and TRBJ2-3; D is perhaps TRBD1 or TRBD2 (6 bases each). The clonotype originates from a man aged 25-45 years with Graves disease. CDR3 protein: CASREGGLFNTDTQYF. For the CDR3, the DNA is TGCGCCAGCAGGGAGGGGGGACTCTTCAACACAGATACGCAGTATTTT.